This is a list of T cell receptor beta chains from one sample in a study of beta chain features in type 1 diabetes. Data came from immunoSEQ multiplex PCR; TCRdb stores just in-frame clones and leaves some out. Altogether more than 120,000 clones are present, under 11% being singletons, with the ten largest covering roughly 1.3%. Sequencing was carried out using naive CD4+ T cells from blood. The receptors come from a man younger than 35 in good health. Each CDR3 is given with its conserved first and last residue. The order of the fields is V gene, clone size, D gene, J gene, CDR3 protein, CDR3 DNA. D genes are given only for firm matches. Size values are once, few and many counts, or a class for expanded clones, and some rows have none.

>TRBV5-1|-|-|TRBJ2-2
CASSLNPTNTGELFF
TGCGCCAGCAGCTTGAATCCTACGAACACCGGGGAGCTGTTTTTT
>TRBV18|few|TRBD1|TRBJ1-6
CASSPLGQGSPLHF
TGTGCCAGCTCACCCTTGGGACAGGGTTCACCCCTCCACTTT
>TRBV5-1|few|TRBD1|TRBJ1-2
CASSLPGQVDYGYTF
TGCGCCAGCAGCTTACCCGGACAGGTGGACTATGGCTACACCTTC
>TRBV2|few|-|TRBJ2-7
CASSSFAGPYEQYF
TGTGCCAGCAGTTCCTTCGCGGGACCCTACGAGCAGTACTTC
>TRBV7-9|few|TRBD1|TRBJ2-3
CASSRTTGGTDTQYF
TGTGCCAGCAGCCGGACGACAGGGGGGACAGATACGCAGTATTTT
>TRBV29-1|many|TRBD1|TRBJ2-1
CSVDRQGYPYNEQFF
TGCAGCGTTGATCGACAGGGTTACCCTTACAATGAGCAGTTCTTC
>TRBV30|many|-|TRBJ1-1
CAWNAPGTEAFF
TGTGCCTGGAACGCCCCGGGGACTGAAGCTTTCTTT
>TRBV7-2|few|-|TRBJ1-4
CASSGDRSNEKLFF
TGTGCCAGCAGCGGAGACAGGTCTAATGAAAAACTGTTTTTT
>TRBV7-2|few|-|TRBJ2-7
CASSLVAGFSSYEQYF
TGTGCCAGCAGCTTAGTTGCAGGGTTCAGCTCCTACGAGCAGTACTTC
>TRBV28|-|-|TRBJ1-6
CASSPQGSSYNSPLHF
TGTGCCAGCAGTCCCCAGGGGAGCTCCTATAATTCACCCCTCCACTTT
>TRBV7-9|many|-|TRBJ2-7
CASSLDAGREQYF
TGTGCCAGCAGCTTAGATGCAGGTCGAGAGCAGTACTTC
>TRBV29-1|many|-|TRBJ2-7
CSAFRTGNYEQYF
TGCAGCGCATTCCGGACGGGAAACTACGAGCAGTACTTC
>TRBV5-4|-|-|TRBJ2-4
CASSQNREKNIQYF
TGTGCCAGCAGCCAAAACCGGGAGAAGAACATTCAGTACTTC
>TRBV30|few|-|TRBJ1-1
CAWSTGGEAFF
TGTGCCTGGAGTACTGGTGGTGAAGCTTTCTTT
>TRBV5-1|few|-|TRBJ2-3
CASSIQTDTQYF
TGCGCCAGCAGCATCCAAACAGATACGCAGTATTTT
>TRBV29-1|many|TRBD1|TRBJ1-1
CSVVYRGLGEAFF
TGCAGCGTTGTATACAGGGGGCTCGGTGAAGCTTTCTTT
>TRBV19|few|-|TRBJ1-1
CASSMARNTEAFF
TGTGCCAGTAGTATGGCCAGGAACACTGAAGCTTTCTTT
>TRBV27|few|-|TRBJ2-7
CASSLSWGTYEQYF
TGTGCCAGCAGTTTATCGTGGGGCACCTACGAGCAGTACTTC
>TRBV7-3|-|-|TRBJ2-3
CASSSGTSYTDTQYF
TGTGCCAGCAGCTCTGGGACATCCTACACAGATACGCAGTATTTT
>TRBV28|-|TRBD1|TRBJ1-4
CASSQGARGEKLFF
TGTGCCAGCAGCCAGGGGGCGCGAGGTGAAAAACTGTTTTTT
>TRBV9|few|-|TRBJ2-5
CASSVAGHSSLETQYF
TGTGCCAGCAGCGTAGCGGGACATTCTTCTTTAGAGACCCAGTACTTC
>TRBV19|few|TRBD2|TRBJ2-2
CASSETSGGYTGELFF
TGTGCCAGTAGCGAAACTAGCGGGGGGTACACCGGGGAGCTGTTTTTT
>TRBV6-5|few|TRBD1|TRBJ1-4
CASSYRQDRDKLFF
TGTGCCAGCAGTTACCGCCAGGACAGGGACAAACTGTTTTTT
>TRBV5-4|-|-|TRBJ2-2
CASSTRQTNTGELFF
TGTGCCAGCAGCACCCGACAGACGAACACCGGGGAGCTGTTTTTT
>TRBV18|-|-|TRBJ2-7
CASSPPAGNSYEQYF
TGTGCCAGCTCACCACCCGCGGGAAACTCCTACGAGCAGTACTTC
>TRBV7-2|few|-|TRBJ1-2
CASSPEISNYGYTF
TGTGCCAGCAGCCCCGAGATCTCTAACTATGGCTACACCTTC
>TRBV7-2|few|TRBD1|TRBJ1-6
CASSLAGTGYRNSPLHF
TGTGCCAGCAGCTTAGCCGGGACAGGGTACCGTAATTCACCCCTCCACTTT
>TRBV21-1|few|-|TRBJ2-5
CASSKYQGAKTQYF
TGTGCCAGCAGCAAATATCAGGGGGCGAAGACCCAGTACTTC
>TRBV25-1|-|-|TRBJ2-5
CASSELGRRWETQYF
TGTGCCAGCAGTGAATTAGGGAGGCGTTGGGAGACCCAGTACTTC
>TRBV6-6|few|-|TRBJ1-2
CASSPHGSHGYTF
TGTGCCAGCAGTCCCCACGGGAGCCATGGCTACACCTTC
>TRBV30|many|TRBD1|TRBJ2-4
CAWRDRGWDIQYF
TGTGCCTGGAGGGACAGGGGATGGGACATTCAGTACTTC
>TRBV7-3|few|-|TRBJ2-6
CASSLTPVPGANVLTF
TGTGCCAGCAGCTTAACACCGGTCCCTGGGGCCAACGTCCTGACTTTC
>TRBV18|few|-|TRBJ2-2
CASSPLDRGNTGELFF
TGTGCCAGCTCACCACTGGATCGGGGGAACACCGGGGAGCTGTTTTTT
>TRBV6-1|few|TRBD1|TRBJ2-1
CASSLNRDRTNEQFF
TGTGCCAGCAGCTTAAACCGGGACAGGACCAATGAGCAGTTCTTC
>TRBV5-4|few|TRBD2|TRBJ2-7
CASSSAGGLFYEQYF
TGTGCCAGCAGCTCGGCGGGGGGACTATTCTACGAGCAGTACTTC
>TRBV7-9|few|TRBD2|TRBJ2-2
CASSRLAGEPTGELFF
TGTGCCAGCAGCCGACTAGCGGGGGAACCCACCGGGGAGCTGTTTTTT
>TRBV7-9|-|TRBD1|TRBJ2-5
CASAFRQGVEETQYF
TGTGCCAGCGCATTTAGACAGGGGGTGGAGGAGACCCAGTACTTC
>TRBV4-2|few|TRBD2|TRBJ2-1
CASSQVSSGSPTYNEQFF
TGTGCCAGCAGCCAAGTTAGCAGCGGGAGCCCTACTTACAATGAGCAGTTCTTC
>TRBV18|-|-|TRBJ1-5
CASSPQTVYSNQPQHF
TGTGCCAGCTCACCTCAGACAGTTTATAGCAATCAGCCCCAGCATTTT
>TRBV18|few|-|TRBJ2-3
CASQISRTGDTQYF
TGTGCCAGTCAAATCAGCCGAACGGGGGATACGCAGTATTTT
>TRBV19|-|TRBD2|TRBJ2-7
CASSINLAGPLEQYF
TGTGCCAGTAGTATCAATCTAGCGGGGCCCCTCGAGCAGTACTTC
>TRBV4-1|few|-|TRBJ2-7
CASSQAGVRNEQYF
TGCGCCAGCAGCCAAGCGGGGGTTCGGAACGAGCAGTACTTC
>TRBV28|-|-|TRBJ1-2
CASSTGTYGYTF
TGTGCCAGCAGCACAGGGACGTATGGCTACACCTTC
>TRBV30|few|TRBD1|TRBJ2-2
CAWSITGVAGELFF
TGTGCCTGGAGTATTACAGGGGTGGCCGGGGAGCTGTTTTTT
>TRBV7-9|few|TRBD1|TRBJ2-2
CAGGQGGTGELFF
TGTGCCGGCGGACAGGGGGGAACCGGGGAGCTGTTTTTT
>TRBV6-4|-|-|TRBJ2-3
CASSGGAGTDTQYF
TGTGCCAGCAGTGGCGGGGCTGGTACAGATACGCAGTATTTT